The 26 T cell receptor beta chains in this list originate from one sample, sequenced in a study of T-cell memory formation after mild COVID-19 (dated by TCRdb to the early 2020s). The method was 5' RACE. TCRdb names Illumina NovaSeq 6000 as the instrument used. The public reads were run again by TCRdb, first through fastp at Q25 and then through MiXCR, and only productive beta chains were kept. Rows are combined by CDR3 protein, so each entry shows the most common genes and DNA. The sample table contains roughly 410,000 distinct CDR3 sequences; only one count was recorded for approximately 24% of them. The ten largest clones add up to roughly 8.7% of the sample. Sequencing input: PBMCs or a T cell subset sorted from them (not recorded which). The receptor set was obtained from an adult woman who had mild COVID-19 (a few samples of this study predate the infection). The sample titles of this study are shuffled in the database, so cell type and time point are left out; the donor was told from shared clones.

This clonotype was seen more than once but under ten times. The chain combines TRBV5-1 with TRBJ1-1, with TRBD1 identical over 12 bases. CDR3 length: 15 residues. Germline lookup yields CDR1 SGHRS and CDR2 YFSETQ. V lost 4 bases and J lost 3; bases outside the gene matches: 4. As DNA, the CDR3 is TGCGCCAGCAGCCTGGGGACAGGGGGCCACACTGAAGCTTTCTTT. It encodes CASSLGTGGHTEAFF.

This clonotype occurred a few times. The chain recombines TRBV6-5 with TRBJ2-7; D is perhaps TRBD1 or TRBD2 (6 bases each). CDR3 size: 14 residues. V shed 8 bases and J shed 2 bases, with 16 bases lying between them. The germline gives CDR1 MNHEY, CDR2 SVGAGI. The CDR3 coding sequence is TGTGCCAGCGGGATTGGAGGGGGGACCTACGAGCAGTACTTC. Its translation is CASGIGGGTYEQYF.

This clonotype was detected only a few times. The CDR3 region has the DNA TGTGCCAGCAGCGTAGATGAGGGATCCCCCCTCTACAATGAGCAGTTCTTC. Translation gives CASSVDEGSPLYNEQFF. This chain connects TRBV9 to TRBJ2-1, with D tentatively TRBD2 (5 bases). Germline V lookup: CDR1 SGDLS, CDR2 YYNGEE. V was shortened by 0 bases and J by 3 bases, with 16 bases between the two germline ends. The CDR3 totals 17 residues.

This clonotype was counted a few times. The J gene is TRBJ2-5, the V gene TRBV7-2, with 9 positions matching TRBD1. The germline V gene has CDR1 SGHTA and CDR2 FQGNSA. This CDR3 spans 15 amino acids. The trim removed 1 base at V and 4 bases at J, leaving 4 bases unmatched. The CDR3 region has the DNA TGTGCCAGCAGCTTAGACCGACAGGGGGGAGAGACCCAGTACTTC. Translated: CASSLDRQGGETQYF.

This sequence joins TRBV10-3 and TRBJ2-5, with no clear D. Germline V gives CDR1 ENHRY, CDR2 SYGVKD. The ends were cut back, 3 bases at V and 5 bases at J, with 7 bases in the middle. CDR3 size: 12 residues. CDR3 DNA: TGTGCCATCAGTGATCTGGGGGAGACCCAGTACTTC. This encodes CAISDLGETQYF.

The V call is TRBV2, the J call TRBJ1-2; D perhaps matches TRBD1 (6 bases). Germline values: CDR1 SNHLY, CDR2 FYNNEI. V was cut by 5 bases and J by 7 bases, with 14 bases left in between. The CDR3 sequence is 13 residues long. DNA of the CDR3: TGTGCCAGCAGTACAAGGGGGGATACTGGCTACACCTTC. It is translated as CASSTRGDTGYTF. Full variable domain (remainder filled in from reference TRBV2 and TRBJ1-2): EPEVTQTPSHQVTQMGQEVILRCVPISNHLYFYWYRQILGQKVEFLVSFYNNEISEKSEIFDDQFSVERPDGSNFTLKIRSTKLEDSAMYFCASSTRGDTGYTFGSGTRLTVV.

This clonotype showed up just a few times. V is TRBV29-1 and J is TRBJ2-1, with D hard to call. V lost 4 bases and J 5 bases, leaving 6 bases between the germline ends. Germline V gene lookup returns CDR1 SQVTM and CDR2 ANQGSEA. CDR3 length: 11 residues. CDR3 DNA sequence: TGCAGCGTTGCACAGAACAATGAGCAGTTCTTC. Encoded protein: CSVAQNNEQFF.

The chain uses TRBV24-1 and TRBJ1-1; D remains ambiguous. The germline CDR1 and CDR2 sequences are KGHDR and SFDVKD. V was trimmed by 3 bases and J by 2 bases, leaving 6 bases between them. This CDR3 is built from 13 residues. CDR3 loop: CATSDGLNTEAFF. Here the CDR3 DNA reads TGTGCCACCAGTGATGGTCTCAACACTGAAGCTTTCTTT.

This clonotype was seen a handful of times. The rearrangement uses TRBV15 and TRBJ2-7, with D possibly TRBD1 on 8 matching bases. Germline V gene data show CDR1 as LNHNV and CDR2 as YYDKDF (reference sequence). Trimming took 3 bases from V and 3 from J, leaving 15 bases between them. This CDR3 has 15 amino acids. In DNA form, the CDR3 reads TGTGCCACCAGCAGTTTACAGGGGGGGCTCTACGAGCAGTACTTC. As protein: CATSSLQGGLYEQYF.

J is TRBJ2-7 and V is TRBV4-1; no clear D gene. Germline CDR1 reads MGHRA; CDR2 reads YSYEKL. This CDR3 is 14 amino acids long. V lost 0 bases, J lost 0 bases, and 6 bases lay in between. The chain's CDR3 is CASSQEIISYEQYF. The CDR3 DNA reads TGCGCCAGCAGCCAAGAGATCATCTCCTACGAGCAGTACTTC.

The rearrangement links TRBV7-2 to TRBJ2-7, with 8 bases fitting TRBD2. This CDR3 is built from 15 residues. Germline values: CDR1 SGHTA, CDR2 FQGNSA. V lost 5 bases to trimming and J lost 6 bases; unmatched junction nucleotides: 12. CDR3 nucleotides: TGTGCCAGCAGCACAGTAGCGGGAACCTCTCTCGAGCAGTACTTC. Amino acid sequence: CASSTVAGTSLEQYF. Using reference TRBV7-2 and TRBJ2-7 for the parts outside the CDR3, the full variable domain is GAGVSQSPSNKVTEKGKDVELRCDPISGHTALYWYRQSLGQGLEFLIYFQGNSAPDKSGLPSDRFSAERTGGSVSTLTIQRTQQEDSAVYLCASSTVAGTSLEQYFGPGTRLTVT.

DNA for the CDR3: TGTGCCAGCAGCTTAGGGACTAGCGGGGGATTCGTAGATACGCAGTATTTT. Its translation: CASSLGTSGGFVDTQYF. V is TRBV9 and J is TRBJ2-3; 14 nucleotides match TRBD2. In germline, CDR1 is SGDLS, CDR2 YYNGEE. The CDR3 totals 17 residues. With V trimmed by 4 bases and J by 5 bases, 9 bases remained unmatched.

The V gene is TRBV15, the J gene TRBJ2-1, with 8 bases fitting TRBD2. V gave up 1 base and J gave up 9 bases; unmatched junction bases: 2. This CDR3 has 13 residues. Germline CDR1 is LNHNV and CDR2 is YYDKDF (reference sequence). CDR3: CATSRAGGVEQFF. The DNA of the CDR3 is TGTGCCACCAGCAGAGCCGGGGGGGTTGAGCAGTTCTTC.

This clonotype was seen a handful of times. V is TRBV5-1 and J is TRBJ2-3; unclear D gene. V was pared by 4 bases and J by 4 bases, with 16 bases between. CDR3 length: 15 residues. From germline, CDR1 is SGHRS and CDR2 YFSETQ. CDR3 residues: CASSPLDGWADTQYF. The CDR3 DNA is TGCGCCAGCAGCCCCCTAGACGGGTGGGCAGATACGCAGTATTTT. Full variable domain (missing parts from reference TRBV5-1 and TRBJ2-3): KAGVTQTPRYLIKTRGQQVTLSCSPISGHRSVSWYQQTPGQGLQFLFEYFSETQRNKGNFPGRFSGRQFSNSRSEMNVSTLELGDSALYLCASSPLDGWADTQYFGPGTRLTVL.

This clonotype was counted a few times. The chain couples TRBV7-9 to TRBJ2-7; D gene unclear. Trimming stripped 1 base from V and 6 bases from J, with 13 bases between. The CDR3 loop spans 14 amino acids. The germline V gene has CDR1 SEHNR and CDR2 FQNEAQ (reference sequence). Here the CDR3 DNA reads TGTGCCAGCAGCTTAGTGGGCTCTTTATCCGAGCAGTACTTC. Its translation: CASSLVGSLSEQYF.

This clonotype was observed a few times. The gene calls are TRBV28 and TRBJ2-7; D tentatively reads TRBD1 or TRBD2 (5 bases each). Germline CDR1 MDHEN, CDR2 SYDVKM. V lost 2 bases and J 2 bases, leaving 10 bases between the germline ends. The CDR3 runs 14 residues. CDR3 sequence reads: CASSLEGRPYEQYF. The CDR3 DNA sequence: TGTGCCAGCAGTTTAGAGGGGAGACCCTACGAGCAGTACTTC.

This clonotype was observed a handful of times. The chain has TRBV12-3 or TRBV12-4 and TRBJ2-4, with 7 bases aligning to TRBD1. With 6 bases clipped from V and 0 bases from J, the junction kept 14 bases outside the gene matches. The CDR3 runs 18 residues. Here the CDR3 DNA reads TGTGCCAGCAGCCCAACGCTACGACAGGGCCCAGCCAAAAACATTCAGTACTTC. Amino acid sequence: CASSPTLRQGPAKNIQYF.

The V gene is TRBV3-1, the J gene TRBJ2-3, with 12 bases that match TRBD2. J lost 2 bases, V lost 4 bases, and 13 bases had no gene match. The germline CDR1 and CDR2 sequences are LGHDT and YNNKEL (reference sequence). This CDR3 spans 19 amino acids. CDR3 region: CASSLWTSGEFSNTDTQYF. CDR3 in DNA: TGTGCCAGCAGCCTATGGACTAGCGGGGAGTTCTCAAACACAGATACGCAGTATTTT.

This clonotype appeared a few times. This chain links TRBV10-3 with TRBJ2-1, with 8 bases fitting TRBD2. This CDR3 spans 16 amino acids. V dropped 5 bases and J dropped 0; count of bases not matched to a gene: 6. CDR1 is ENHRY and CDR2 is SYGVKD in the germline V gene. The CDR3: CAISSAGGSSYNEQFF. The CDR3 nucleotides read TGTGCCATCAGTTCCGCGGGGGGTAGCTCCTACAATGAGCAGTTCTTC.

V and J are TRBV5-1 and TRBJ2-2; weak D call: TRBD1 (5 bases). This CDR3 has 15 amino acids. V was pared by 0 bases and J by 2 bases, with 8 bases between. Germline V CDR1 and CDR2: SGHRS, YFSETQ. CDR3 sequence reads: CASSLVTGNTGELFF. CDR3 bases: TGCGCCAGCAGCTTGGTAACAGGAAACACCGGGGAGCTGTTTTTT.

This clonotype was detected a few times. As DNA, the CDR3 is TGTGCCATCAGTGAGGATCGGATCGAAGAGACCCAGTACTTC. Its protein is CAISEDRIEETQYF. J is TRBJ2-5 and V is TRBV10-3; no definite D call. The V end lost 2 bases, the J end lost 3 bases, and 10 bases lay between the germline ends. The CDR3 totals 14 residues. Germline lookup yields CDR1 ENHRY and CDR2 SYGVKD.

This clonotype was seen only a few times. An end of the junction differs from the germline gene, which may be a read error. V and J are TRBV7-7 and TRBJ2-3, with 7 nucleotides matching TRBD2. In germline, CDR1 is SSHAT, CDR2 FNYEAQ (reference sequence). The CDR3 runs to 17 residues. The CDR3: CASSPCGSGSSTDTQYF. In DNA form, the CDR3 reads TGTGCTAGCAGCCCTTGCGGTAGCGGGTCTAGCACAGATACGCAGTATTTT.

The V and J genes are TRBV6-5 and TRBJ1-2; the D is unclear. Germline lookup yields CDR1 MNHEY and CDR2 SVGAGI. This CDR3 comprises 13 residues. Trimming took 2 bases from V and 4 from J, leaving 8 bases between them. The CDR3 loop reads CASSYGVRYGYTF. The DNA of the CDR3 is TGTGCCAGCAGTTACGGGGTGCGCTATGGCTACACCTTC.

The chain is built from TRBV11-2 and TRBJ2-7, with D perhaps matching TRBD1 or TRBD2 (5 bases each). The germline V gene has CDR1 SGHAT and CDR2 FQNNGV. The CDR3 has 16 residues. Trimming pared 4 bases from V and 3 bases from J, leaving 19 bases between. DNA for the CDR3: TGTGCCAGCAGCTCGTACCTGGGGGAACTTAGCTACGAGCAGTACTTC. This codes for CASSSYLGELSYEQYF.

The chain links TRBV12-3 or TRBV12-4 to TRBJ1-6, with D possibly TRBD1 on 5 matching bases. Trimming took off 7 bases at V and 10 bases at J, with 11 bases between the two ends. This CDR3 is 12 amino acids long. The CDR3 DNA reads as TGTGCCAGCACCCGGGGGGGGTCACCCCTCCACTTT. Its protein product is CASTRGGSPLHF.

This clonotype was counted only a few times. The chain combines TRBV3-1 with TRBJ2-2, with 8 bases lining up with TRBD2. The CDR3 covers 14 residues. With V trimmed by 4 bases and J by 4 bases, 2 bases remained unmatched. CDR1 is LGHDT, CDR2 YNNKEL, per germline (reference sequence). CDR3 region: CASSRGTSTGELFF. As DNA, the CDR3 is TGTGCCAGCAGCCGCGGGACTAGCACCGGGGAGCTGTTTTTT.